Listed here are 21 T cell receptor beta chains from one sample, sequenced in a study of T cells after yellow fever vaccination. MiXCR, run by TCRdb on the 5' RACE reads, gives a single entry per CDR3 protein. The sample consists of 300,000 to 450,000 distinct CDR3 sequences, 8% to 9.5% of them appearing once. Sample: PBMCs, taken roughly seven weeks after the first yellow fever vaccination. These TCRs come from a man aged 18 to 29 who received the YFV17D yellow fever vaccine.

By share, this clonotype ranks as medium-sized. The genes are TRBV12-3 or TRBV12-4 and TRBJ1-2; D unresolved. This CDR3 is built from 15 residues. V dropped 2 bases and J dropped 0 bases, with 10 bases sitting between them. CDR3 in amino acids: CASSLISLANYGYTF. The CDR3 DNA reads as TGTGCCAGCAGTTTAATCTCCCTAGCTAACTATGGCTACACCTTC.

This clonotype was recorded a few times. The chain recombines TRBV2 with TRBJ1-6; D gene uncertain. The CDR3 contains 10 residues. Trimming took off 8 bases at V and 7 bases at J, with 3 bases between the two ends. Looked up from germline, CDR1 is SNHLY and CDR2 is FYNNEI. The CDR3, as DNA: TGTGCCAGCGACAATTCACCCCTCCACTTT. It encodes CASDNSPLHF. The full variable domain, rest sourced from reference TRBV2 and TRBJ1-6, is EPEVTQTPSHQVTQMGQEVILRCVPISNHLYFYWYRQILGQKVEFLVSFYNNEISEKSEIFDDQFSVERPDGSNFTLKIRSTKLEDSAMYFCASDNSPLHFGNGTRLTVT.

This clonotype was counted between two and nine times. The rearrangement links TRBV4-1 to TRBJ1-1; D remains unclear. Trimming removed 4 bases at V and 0 bases at J, with 15 bases between. CDR3 size: 16 residues. Germline values: CDR1 MGHRA, CDR2 YSYEKL. As DNA, the CDR3 is TGCGCCAGCAGCCCCCGGAGAATACTTATGAACACTGAAGCTTTCTTT. Residues: CASSPRRILMNTEAFF.

Only one count was recorded for this clonotype. This chain uses TRBV29-1 with TRBJ2-5; no reliable D call. Trimming took off 7 bases at V and 5 bases at J, with 8 bases between the two ends. Germline V CDR1 and CDR2: SQVTM, ANQGSEA. The CDR3 totals 10 residues. The chain's CDR3 is CSGGLETQYF. The DNA of the CDR3 is TGCAGCGGTGGTTTGGAGACCCAGTACTTC.

Only a few counts were recorded for this clonotype. The V and J genes are TRBV6-1 and TRBJ1-5, with D perhaps TRBD1 (5 bases). The V and J ends lost 4 bases and 4 bases respectively, with 17 bases between them. Germline V gives CDR1 MNHNS, CDR2 SASEGT. The CDR3 spans 16 residues. The CDR3 here is CASSALRDARNQPQHF. Here the CDR3 DNA reads TGTGCCAGCAGTGCCCTCCGGGACGCAAGAAATCAGCCCCAGCATTTT.

The V gene is TRBV7-2, the J gene TRBJ2-5; D not resolved. The germline V and J ends were trimmed by 4 bases and 5 bases, with 14 bases remaining between them. CDR1 and CDR2 (germline): SGHTA, FQGNSA. This CDR3 comprises 14 residues. The CDR3 bases are TGTGCCAGCAGCTCACGTAGGGATGGGGAGACCCAGTACTTC. As protein: CASSSRRDGETQYF. Filled out from reference TRBV7-2 and TRBJ2-5, the complete variable domain reads GAGVSQSPSNKVTEKGKDVELRCDPISGHTALYWYRQSLGQGLEFLIYFQGNSAPDKSGLPSDRFSAERTGGSVSTLTIQRTQQEDSAVYLCASSSRRDGETQYFGPGTRLLVL.

The gene calls are TRBV5-1 and TRBJ1-2, with D tentatively TRBD1 (5 bases). This CDR3 has 14 residues. V was cut by 4 bases and J by 6 bases, with 16 bases left in between. Germline values: CDR1 SGHRS, CDR2 YFSETQ. CDR3 residues: CASSLRSGWDGYTF. The CDR3 DNA reads as TGCGCCAGCAGCCTGAGATCAGGGTGGGATGGCTACACCTTC.

Many counts were recorded for this clonotype. The rearrangement links TRBV7-2 to TRBJ2-2; D remains ambiguous. The CDR3 spans 13 residues. Germline V gene lookup returns CDR1 SGHTA and CDR2 FQGNSA. Trimming shortened V by 3 bases and J by 2 bases, and 4 bases separated the two germline ends. Here the CDR3 reads CASSFLNTGELFF. DNA for the CDR3: TGTGCCAGCAGCTTCCTAAACACCGGGGAGCTGTTTTTT.

This clonotype occurred a few times. The CDR3 protein is CASSLWGQRGANVLTF. The CDR3 DNA reads as TGTGCCAGCAGTTTATGGGGTCAAAGAGGGGCCAACGTCCTGACTTTC. The rearrangement uses TRBV28 and TRBJ2-6; unclear D gene. Between the trimmed V and J ends, which lost 0 bases and 4 bases, there was a span of 10 bases. Germline loops: CDR1 MDHEN, CDR2 SYDVKM. The CDR3 extends over 16 amino acids.

This clonotype was detected only a few times. The limits of the CDR3 on the DNA are not certain, so only TCRdb's listed CDR3 is given. This rearrangement joins TRBV12-3 or TRBV12-4 to TRBJ2-1; TRBD2 is the table's D call, not checked against the DNA. The CDR3 sequence runs 14 residues, both termini included. CDR3 sequence reads: CASSSSGGDHEQFF.

This clonotype was seen more than once but under ten times. The chain couples TRBV11-2 to TRBJ2-7; 9 bases map to TRBD1. The ends lost 4 bases at V and 2 bases at J; junction bases unmatched: 18. Germline values: CDR1 SGHAT, CDR2 FQNNGV. CDR3 length: 19 amino acids. The CDR3 DNA reads as TGTGCCAGCAGCTCAATACCCCTAGGACAGGGGATATCAGCCTACGAGCAGTACTTC. Residues: CASSSIPLGQGISAYEQYF.

This clonotype has just a few counts. The chain is built from TRBV29-1 and TRBJ1-2, with D unclear. The CDR3 sequence is 11 residues long. Germline V gene sequence: CDR1 SQVTM, CDR2 ANQGSEA. Between the trimmed V and J ends, which lost 8 bases and 8 bases, there was a span of 15 bases. In nucleotides, the CDR3 is TGCAGCTCCGCCGGCAGCGAGGGCTACACCTTC. This codes for CSSAGSEGYTF.

The chain carries TRBV4-1 and TRBJ2-1, with unresolved D. The CDR3 is 14 amino acids. CDR1 and CDR2 from the germline V gene are MGHRA and YSYEKL. Trimming shortened V by 1 base and J by 10 bases, and 14 bases separated the two germline ends. Here the CDR3 DNA reads TGCGCCAGCAGCCAAGGGTTACGGAGCCCCGAGCAGTTCTTC. This gives the protein CASSQGLRSPEQFF.

The sample holds a few counts of this clonotype. The chain combines TRBV7-2 with TRBJ1-4, with a weak D call TRBD1 (5 bases). V gave up 4 bases and J gave up 6 bases, with 9 bases separating them. Germline CDR1 SGHTA, CDR2 FQGNSA. This CDR3 has 13 residues. CDR3 loop: CASSSGVDEKLFF. The CDR3 DNA reads as TGTGCCAGCAGCTCGGGGGTGGATGAAAAACTGTTTTTT.

A few counts support this clonotype. The V and J genes are TRBV12-3 or TRBV12-4 and TRBJ2-1; TRBD1 matches 9 bases. V gave up 6 bases and J gave up 3 bases; unmatched junction bases: 6. The CDR3 has 15 amino acids. Here the CDR3 reads CASRPPGQGYNEQFF. The CDR3 DNA is TGTGCCAGCAGACCGCCGGGACAGGGCTACAATGAGCAGTTCTTC.

This clonotype was observed a few times. This sequence joins TRBV27 and TRBJ2-7; 7 bases match TRBD1. CDR1 MNHEY and CDR2 SMNVEV come from the germline V gene (reference sequence). V lost 5 bases and J lost 4; bases outside the gene matches: 8. This CDR3 spans 14 amino acids. The CDR3 region is CASSPTPTGYEQYV. The DNA for the CDR3 is TGTGCCAGCAGTCCGACTCCGACAGGGTACGAGCAGTACGTC.

At least ten counts were recorded for this clonotype. This rearrangement joins TRBV7-2 to TRBJ1-2, with 9 bases fitting TRBD1. The CDR3 extends over 17 amino acids. Germline V gene sequence: CDR1 SGHTA, CDR2 FQGNSA. Trimming took 4 bases from V and 0 from J; bases not matched to a gene: 9. The CDR3 protein is CASSSRQGVGSNYGYTF. In nucleotides, the CDR3 is TGTGCCAGCAGCTCCCGACAGGGGGTAGGGTCTAACTATGGCTACACCTTC.

The V gene is TRBV5-6, the J gene TRBJ2-5; a possible D gene is TRBD2 (6 bases). V lost 4 bases and J 0 bases, leaving 13 bases between the germline ends. The CDR3 loop spans 15 amino acids. CDR1 is SGHDT and CDR2 is YYEEEE in the germline V gene. In nucleotides, the CDR3 is TGTGCCAGCAGCCAGATGACGGGGGACCAAGAGACCCAGTACTTC. The encoded protein is CASSQMTGDQETQYF.

This clonotype was observed at least ten times. This chain links TRBV20-1 with TRBJ2-1, with TRBD2 matching over 7 bases. CDR3 length: 14 amino acids. Losses at the gene ends were 1 base for V and 4 bases for J; bases not matched to a gene: 4. Germline loops: CDR1 DFQATT, CDR2 SNEGSKA (reference sequence). CDR3 loop: CSARGQRDYNEQFF. In DNA form, the CDR3 reads TGCAGTGCTAGAGGCCAGCGGGATTACAATGAGCAGTTCTTC.

This clonotype showed up just a few times. The CDR3 protein is CASSPDRGQKNIQYF. The CDR3 DNA reads TGTGCCAGCAGCCCCGACAGGGGGCAGAAAAACATTCAGTACTTC. This chain uses TRBV7-8 with TRBJ2-4; 10 nucleotides match TRBD1. This CDR3 is 15 amino acids long. The trim removed 5 bases at V and 4 bases at J, leaving 5 bases unmatched. CDR1 and CDR2 from the germline V gene are SGHVS and FQNEAQ. The full variable domain, with the rest looked up from reference TRBV7-8 and TRBJ2-4, is GAGVSQSPRYKVAKRGQDVALRCDPISGHVSLFWYQQALGQGPEFLTYFQNEAQLDKSGLPSDRFFAERPEGSVSTLKIQRTQQEDSAVYLCASSPDRGQKNIQYFGAGTRLSVL.

This clonotype has only a few counts. CDR3 in amino acids: CASGNGGGDEQFF. The CDR3 DNA reads TGTGCCAGCGGAAACGGGGGGGGAGACGAGCAGTTCTTC. The V call is TRBV27, the J call TRBJ2-1; 8 nucleotides agree with TRBD2. Germline V lookup: CDR1 MNHEY, CDR2 SMNVEV (reference sequence). This CDR3 region has 13 residues. V shed 8 bases, J shed 10 bases, and the junction held 10 bases outside the gene matches.